The rows below give T cell receptor beta chains drawn from one sample of a study of T-cell reconstitution after alpha-beta-depleted transplantation in children. TCRdb reanalysed the PCR reads using MiXCR and keeps one entry per CDR3 protein. This sample has about 100,000 distinct CDR3 sequences, with 5% to 7% found just once. The sequences come from PBMCs, mostly from graft donor cells, collected 360 days after TCRalphabeta/CD19-depleted stem cell transplant. The receptors come from a male patient aged 2-15 years who had a stem cell transplant for acute lymphoblastic leukemia, so the T cells may come from the graft donor. CDR3s include the opening cysteine and the closing phenylalanine or tryptophan. Fields, in order: V gene, J gene, clone size, D gene, CDR3 DNA, CDR3 protein. A D gene is named only where the DNA matches it firmly. The size of a clone is reported for some rows only, either as once, few or many, or as a class for expanded clones.

>TRBV28|TRBJ2-2|NA|TRBD2
TGTGCCAGCAGTCCTGGACTAGCGGGAGTATATGGGGAGCTGTTTTTT
CASSPGLAGVYGELFF
>TRBV2|TRBJ2-7|NA|NA
TGTGCCAGCAGGAGGGTAAAGGGTACCCACGAGCAGTACTTC
CASRRVKGTHEQYF
>TRBV5-8|TRBJ2-5|many|NA
TGTGCCAGCAGCGTATACAGGGTTCGGCAAGAGACCCAGTACTTC
CASSVYRVRQETQYF
>TRBV5-1|TRBJ2-7|many|NA
TGCGCCAGCAGCTTGGATAGGGGCTCCTACGAGCAGTACTTC
CASSLDRGSYEQYF
>TRBV27|TRBJ2-2|NA|NA
TGTGCCAGCACCTCGGGTCACGGCGGGGAGCTGTTTTTT
CASTSGHGGELFF
>TRBV27|TRBJ2-1|few|TRBD2
TGTGCCAGCAGTTTGACTAGCGGGAATGAAAATGAGCAGTTCTTC
CASSLTSGNENEQFF
>TRBV7-9|TRBJ2-3|many|NA
TGTGCCAGCGAGGTGACAGAAACAGATACGCAGTATTTT
CASEVTETDTQYF
>TRBV15|TRBJ2-7|NA|TRBD2
TGTGCCACCAGCAGAGGCGGGGGGCGGCGCGTCGAGCAGTACTTC
CATSRGGGRRVEQYF
>TRBV5-6|TRBJ2-7|NA|NA
TGTGCCAGCAGCTTGTTCGGTCCGGGCTACGAGCAGTACTTC
CASSLFGPGYEQYF
>TRBV28|TRBJ2-7|NA|TRBD2
TGTGCCAGCAGTACTAGCGGGTCCTACGAGCAGTACTTC
CASSTSGSYEQYF
>TRBV6-4|TRBJ2-2|NA|TRBD2
TGTGCCAGCAAGCTGACTAGCGGGAACACCGGGGAGCTGTTTTTT
CASKLTSGNTGELFF
>TRBV27|TRBJ2-7|many|NA
TGTGCCAGCAGTTTTACTACAACTTACGAGCAGTACTTC
CASSFTTTYEQYF
>TRBV6-5|TRBJ1-3|many|NA
TGTGCCAGCAGTTACTCGAGCGCAGGCCTCAGCTCTGGAAACACCATATATTTT
CASSYSSAGLSSGNTIYF
>TRBV12-3/TRBV12-4|TRBJ1-5|many|NA
TGTGCCAGCGGGGGTAACCAGCCCCAGCATTTT
CASGGNQPQHF
>TRBV5-1|TRBJ1-2|NA|TRBD1
TGCGCCAGCAGCCCGGATGGACAGGGGAATAGGGGCTACACCTTC
CASSPDGQGNRGYTF
>TRBV20-1|TRBJ1-5|NA|TRBD1
TGCAGTGCGGTAGGACAGGGCAATCAGCCCCAGCATTTT
CSAVGQGNQPQHF
>TRBV4-3|TRBJ1-1|many|NA
TGCGCCAGCAGCTCGGGACACAAGAACACTGAAGCTTTCTTT
CASSSGHKNTEAFF
>TRBV6-1|TRBJ2-5|many|NA
TGTGCCAGCAGTCCCCCGGCAGGGGCAATGGAGACCCAGTACTTC
CASSPPAGAMETQYF
>TRBV20-1|TRBJ2-7|NA|NA
TGCAGTGCGATCGGGGGCGGGATGGCCTCCTACGAGCAGTACTTC
CSAIGGGMASYEQYF
>TRBV2|TRBJ2-5|many|TRBD1
TGTGCCAGCAGTGAACTAGACAGGGGAAAGACCCAGTACTTC
CASSELDRGKTQYF
>TRBV20-1|TRBJ2-1|many|TRBD2
TGCAGTGCGGACCCTAGCGGGAAGAACAATGAGCAGTTCTTC
CSADPSGKNNEQFF
>TRBV10-2|TRBJ2-1|many|TRBD2
TGCGCCAGCAGTGAGGGGGGGGTAGCCCGCAATGAGCAGTTCTTC
CASSEGGVARNEQFF
>TRBV11-2|TRBJ2-7|many|NA
TGTGCCAGCAGCTGGGGGAGCAAGTATTACGAGCAGTACTTC
CASSWGSKYYEQYF
>TRBV13|TRBJ1-2|many|NA
TGTGCCAGCATCCGACAAGGGGGCTATGGCTACACCTTC
CASIRQGGYGYTF
>TRBV7-9|TRBJ1-5|few|NA
TGTGCCAGCAGCTTTATTAGTCAGCCCCAGCATTTT
CASSFISQPQHF
>TRBV12-3/TRBV12-4|TRBJ2-7|many|TRBD1
TGTGCCAGCAGCTTGCGCCATAAGACAGGGAACTACGAGCAGTACTTC
CASSLRHKTGNYEQYF
>TRBV6-1|TRBJ2-1|many|TRBD2
TGTGCCACCTGGGGAGGGAGGGTCTACAATGAGCAGTTCTTC
CATWGGRVYNEQFF
>TRBV30|TRBJ2-7|few|NA
TGTGCCTGGATGGAGGGGGCCTACGAGCAGTACTTC
CAWMEGAYEQYF
>TRBV28|TRBJ2-7|many|TRBD1
TGTGCCAGCAGTTTTTTGGACAGGGGGCGCGAGCAGTACTTC
CASSFLDRGREQYF
>TRBV6-5|TRBJ2-2|many|TRBD1
TGTGCCAGCAGTTACTCGGGACAGGGGCTTCTACCCGGGGAGCTGTTTTTT
CASSYSGQGLLPGELFF
>TRBV6-2/TRBV6-3|TRBJ1-5|many|NA
TGTGCCAGCAGTTCTATTAATAGCAATCAGCCCCAGCATTTT
CASSSINSNQPQHF
>TRBV6-2/TRBV6-3|TRBJ2-7|NA|NA
TGTGCCAGCAGTTTTCACAGCTACGAGCAGTACTTC
CASSFHSYEQYF
>TRBV7-9|TRBJ2-7|NA|TRBD2
TGTGCCAGCAGAACGATGGGGGGGAACGAGCAGTACTTC
CASRTMGGNEQYF
>TRBV28|TRBJ2-1|many|NA
TGTGCCAGCAGTACTCGGACAGATAACTCCTACAATGAGCAGTTCTTC
CASSTRTDNSYNEQFF
>TRBV7-9|TRBJ1-5|many|NA
TGTGCCAGCAGCTCTTCAGCCGGATATCAGCCCCAGCATTTT
CASSSSAGYQPQHF
>TRBV24-1|TRBJ2-1|many|NA
TGTGCCACCAGTGATTCGGTGCCCTTAGAGCAGTTCTTC
CATSDSVPLEQFF
>TRBV7-9|TRBJ1-1|many|TRBD1
TGTGCCAGCAGCTCCCGGGACAGGAGGGCTGAAGCTTTCTTT
CASSSRDRRAEAFF
>TRBV7-9|TRBJ2-4|many|TRBD1
TGTGCCAGCAGCTACTGGGACAGGGACGGCATTCAGTACTTC
CASSYWDRDGIQYF
>TRBV9|TRBJ2-5|few|TRBD2
TGTGCCAGCAGCGTAAGCCTAGCGGGGCCCCAAGAGACCCAGTACTTC
CASSVSLAGPQETQYF
>TRBV15|TRBJ2-7|NA|TRBD2
TGTGCCACCAGCAGAGAAGGACTAGGCTACGAGCAGTACTTC
CATSREGLGYEQYF
>TRBV6-1|TRBJ2-7|NA|NA
TGTGCCAGCAGTCTGGGGGAGACCTACGAGCAGTACTTC
CASSLGETYEQYF
>TRBV6-5|TRBJ2-7|many|NA
TGTGCCAGCAGTTACGGTACAGGTACCTACGAGCAGTACTTC
CASSYGTGTYEQYF
>TRBV5-1|TRBJ2-7|many|NA
TGCGCCAGCAGCTTGTCGGGGACCTTCTCCTACGAGCAGTACTTC
CASSLSGTFSYEQYF
>TRBV7-9|TRBJ1-3|many|TRBD1
TGTGCCAGCAGCCCGGACAGGGTTGATGGAAACACCATATATTTT
CASSPDRVDGNTIYF
>TRBV2|TRBJ2-3|many|NA
TGTGCCAGCCTTGGCAGCACAGATACGCAGTATTTT
CASLGSTDTQYF
>TRBV7-9|TRBJ1-2|few|NA
TGTGCCAGCAGCTTAGACACAGGGAACGGCTACACCTTC
CASSLDTGNGYTF
>TRBV7-9|TRBJ2-7|many|TRBD1
TGTGCCAGCAGCCCCATTCGGACAGGGAAGTACGAGCAGTACTTC
CASSPIRTGKYEQYF
>TRBV6-4|TRBJ2-4|few|NA
TGTGCCAGCAGTGTCTCGCGGGACCGCCTAAGGCTAGCCAAAAACATTCAGTACTTC
CASSVSRDRLRLAKNIQYF
>TRBV29-1|TRBJ1-4|many|NA
TGCAGCGTTGAAGAGGTTTCCAGGGATAAACTGTTTTTT
CSVEEVSRDKLFF
>TRBV7-2|TRBJ2-3|many|TRBD2
TGTGCCAGCAGCTTCGTGGCTAGCGGGGGGGCCAGGGATACGCAGTATTTT
CASSFVASGGARDTQYF
>TRBV12-3/TRBV12-4|TRBJ1-4|many|TRBD1
TGTGCCAGCAGTTTAGCGGGACAGGGAGACCAAAAACTGTTTTTT
CASSLAGQGDQKLFF
>TRBV12-3/TRBV12-4|TRBJ2-3|many|TRBD2
TGTGCCAGCAGTCCCCGGACTAGCGGGAGGGCCGTGGATACGCAGTATTTT
CASSPRTSGRAVDTQYF
>TRBV28|TRBJ1-4|many|TRBD1
TGTGCCAGCAGCCCACTCCCGGGACAGTCCGAAAAACTGTTTTTT
CASSPLPGQSEKLFF
>TRBV29-1|TRBJ1-2|NA|NA
TGCAGCGTTGCCTCCGGGACACCTCGCAAGTATGGCTACACCTTC
CSVASGTPRKYGYTF
>TRBV24-1|TRBJ2-2|many|NA
TGTGCCACCAGTGATTTGGTCCGGACCGGGGAGCTGTTTTTT
CATSDLVRTGELFF
>TRBV28|TRBJ2-4|many|TRBD1
TGTGCCAGCAGTCCACAGGGGGCGTTGGTAAACATTCAGTACTTC
CASSPQGALVNIQYF
>TRBV7-9|TRBJ2-7|few|NA
TGTGCCAGCAGCTTAGCCGGCAGGGACGAGCAGTACTTC
CASSLAGRDEQYF
>TRBV9|TRBJ1-1|NA|NA
TGTGCCAGCAGCACCTACCCGGCCGCGGTCGCTGAAGCTTTCTTT
CASSTYPAAVAEAFF
>TRBV6-1|TRBJ1-2|few|TRBD1
TGTGCCAGCAGGGACAGGGCTGCGGATGGCTACACCTTC
CASRDRAADGYTF